This T cell receptor beta chain comes out of a study of OX40 agonist ivuxolimab in advanced cancers. At the level of the study: Of the patients, three showed partial responses, one with hepatocellular carcinoma and two with cutaneous melanoma. Study observations and caveats: CD8+ T cells (on average) carried more expanded clones than CD4+ T cells. The study found among the lowest clonal expansion in partial responders at 0.1-3.0 mg/kg.

The V and J ends lost 6 bases and 6 bases, in that order; junction bases with no gene match: 13. The CDR3 spans 16 residues. The V gene's germline CDR1 is SNHLY and CDR2 FYNNEI. Clones were read by immunoSEQ multiplex PCR, and TCRdb kept only the in-frame ones, dropping some. The table includes about 58,000 clones, 79% detected once. As for this clone: What it binds is unknown.

The sample was CD4+ or CD8+ T cells sorted from blood, taken in a trial of the OX40 agonist ivuxolimab. The V and J genes are TRBV2 and TRBJ1-2; 10 bases map to TRBD1. The TCR comes from an adult with an advanced solid tumor such as melanoma, head and neck, liver or kidney cancer. The CDR3 spells CASSPATWGQGNGYTF. The CDR3 region has the DNA TGTGCCAGCAGCCCTGCTACTTGGGGACAGGGGAATGGCTACACCTTC.